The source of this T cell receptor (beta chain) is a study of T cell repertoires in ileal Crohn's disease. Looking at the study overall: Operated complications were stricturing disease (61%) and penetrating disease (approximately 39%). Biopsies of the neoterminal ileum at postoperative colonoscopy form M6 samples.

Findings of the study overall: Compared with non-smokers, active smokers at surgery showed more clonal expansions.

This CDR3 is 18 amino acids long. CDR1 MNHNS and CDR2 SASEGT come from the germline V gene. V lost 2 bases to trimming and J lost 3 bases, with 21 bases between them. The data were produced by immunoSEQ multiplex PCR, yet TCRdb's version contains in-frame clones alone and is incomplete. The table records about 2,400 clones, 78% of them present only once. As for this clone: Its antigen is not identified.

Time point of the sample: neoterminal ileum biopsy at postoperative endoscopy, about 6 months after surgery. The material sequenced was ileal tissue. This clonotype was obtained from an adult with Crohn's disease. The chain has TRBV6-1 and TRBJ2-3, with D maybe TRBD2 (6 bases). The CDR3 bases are TGTGCCAGCAGTGAATGGATGGAGGGCAGCGCGGGGACAGATACGCAGTATTTT. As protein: CASSEWMEGSAGTDTQYF.